These 19 T cell receptor beta chains share one sample of origin, sequenced in a study of T cells in Graves' hyperthyroidism and ophthalmopathy. TCR beta CDR3 regions were amplified from RNA transcripts. The TCR CDR3 was amplified in a first-round RT-PCR using the HTBI primer set. TCRdb processed the multiplex PCR reads anew with MiXCR; each CDR3 protein has one entry. The table includes a few hundred thousand distinct CDR3 sequences, approximately 14% detected once. The source material was blood. The source is a woman in her 30s with Graves' hyperthyroidism.

In its sample, this clonotype was seen many times. The chain links TRBV11-2 to TRBJ2-5, with a possible D match to TRBD1 (6 bases). The CDR3 is 14 amino acids. Germline V gives CDR1 SGHAT, CDR2 FQNNGV. Trimming removed 4 bases at V and 4 bases at J, with 13 bases between. The CDR3 bases are TGTGCCAGCAGCTCCTTGGGGGCTGGAGAGACCCAGTACTTC. Encoded protein: CASSSLGAGETQYF.

This chain joins TRBV29-1 and TRBJ2-5; D may match TRBD1 or TRBD2 (7 bases each). This CDR3 is built from 13 residues. CDR1 and CDR2 (germline): SQVTM, ANQGSEA. V lost 7 bases, J lost 5 bases, and 17 bases lay in between. The CDR3 region has the DNA TGCAGCGCGGCGGGGGACAGAGGGGAGACCCAGTACTTC. Its protein is CSAAGDRGETQYF. Using reference TRBV29-1 and TRBJ2-5 for the parts outside the CDR3, the full variable domain is SAVISQKPSRDICQRGTSLTIQCQVDSQVTMMFWYRQQPGQSLTLIATANQGSEATYESGFVIDKFPISRPNLTFSTLTVSNMSPEDSSIYLCSAAGDRGETQYFGPGTRLLVL.

This clonotype came up many times. The chain couples TRBV13 to TRBJ2-1; no clear D gene. The CDR3 sequence is 15 residues long. Trimming cost V 0 bases and J 3 bases, with 9 bases left between them. Germline V lookup: CDR1 PRHDT, CDR2 FYEKMQ (reference sequence). The CDR3 region is CASSLGAEVYNEQFF. The CDR3 region has the DNA TGTGCCAGCAGCTTAGGGGCGGAAGTCTACAATGAGCAGTTCTTC.

About this clonotype itself: A clone one base away is much larger, so this may be a read error. The chain links TRBV3-1 to TRBJ2-1, with a possible D match to TRBD2 (5 bases). The CDR3 runs 17 residues. The ends were cut back, 5 bases at V and 0 bases at J, with 17 bases in the middle. Germline loops: CDR1 LGHDT, CDR2 YNNKEL (reference sequence). CDR3 in amino acids: CASSYLSSVTSYNEQFF. CDR3 DNA sequence: TGTGCCAGCAGCTACTTAAGTAGCGTTACCTCCTACAATGAGCAGTTCTTC.

This rearrangement joins TRBV7-9 to TRBJ2-3, with 10 nucleotides matching TRBD1. The CDR3 extends over 15 amino acids. Germline CDR1 is SEHNR and CDR2 is FQNEAQ (reference sequence). The ends lost 0 bases at V and 8 bases at J; junction bases unmatched: 5. CDR3 loop: CASSLAGQGDGTQYF. Here the CDR3 DNA reads TGTGCCAGCAGCTTAGCCGGACAGGGGGATGGTACGCAGTATTTT.

This clonotype was found many times. Germline and junction disagree at one end, which may indicate a read error. The gene calls are TRBV2 and TRBJ2-1; 9 nucleotides match TRBD2. The CDR3 contains 14 residues. Germline CDR1 SNHLY, CDR2 FYNNEI. In DNA form, the CDR3 reads TGTGCCAGCATACAGCGGGAGGCACAAAATGAGAAGTTCTTC. It yields the protein CASIQREAQNEKFF.

This clonotype has at least ten counts. V is TRBV11-2 and J is TRBJ2-7, with D hard to call. CDR1 is SGHAT, CDR2 FQNNGV, per germline. With 5 bases removed from V and 5 bases from J, the gap between germline ends came to 7 bases. The CDR3 contains 11 residues. The CDR3 DNA is TGTGCCAGCAGCCTAGGTCACGAGCAGTACTTC. This translates into CASSLGHEQYF.

With respect to this clonotype: A clone one base away is much larger, so this may be a read error. The chain links TRBV19 to TRBJ1-1; 7 nucleotides line up with TRBD1. With 4 bases clipped from V and 0 bases from J, the junction kept 5 bases outside the gene matches. The CDR3 loop spans 15 amino acids. Germline V gives CDR1 LNHDA, CDR2 SQIVND (reference sequence). Written as DNA, the CDR3 is TGTGCCAGTAGTACCCGCCAGGGGGTGAACACTGAAGCTTTCTTT. Protein sequence: CASSTRQGVNTEAFF.

In the case of this clonotype: This may come from a read error, since a much larger clone is one base off. The rearrangement links TRBV6-5 to TRBJ2-1; the D is unclear. The assigned J gene may be wrong: the sequence end matches TRBJ2-7 better. This CDR3 region has 17 residues. Germline-derived CDR1 and CDR2 are MNHEY and SVGAGI. CDR3 in DNA: TGTGCCAGCAGTTACGAAGTCGGCCGCATCTCCTACAATGAGCAGTACTTC. It specifies CASSYEVGRISYNEQYF.

This clonotype was detected ten times or more. This chain uses TRBV27 with TRBJ1-2; 7 positions agree with TRBD1. From germline, CDR1 is MNHEY and CDR2 SMNVEV (reference sequence). The CDR3 extends over 15 amino acids. The ends lost 0 bases at V and 4 bases at J; junction bases unmatched: 5. Here the CDR3 DNA reads TGTGCCAGCAGTTTATCCAGACAGGGCGGCTATGGCTACACCTTC. Its translation is CASSLSRQGGYGYTF.

This clonotype was seen many times. The rearrangement links TRBV13 to TRBJ2-7; 11 bases are a match to TRBD2. CDR1 and CDR2 (germline): PRHDT, FYEKMQ (reference sequence). The CDR3 consists of 15 residues. The V gene end was trimmed by 5 bases and the J gene end by 2 bases; junction bases not matched to a gene: 5. CDR3 bases: TGTGCCAGCAGCCCAGGGACTAGCGGCCCCTACGAGCAGTACTTC. It encodes CASSPGTSGPYEQYF.

This clonotype was detected ten times or more. J is TRBJ2-7 and V is TRBV12-3 or TRBV12-4; TRBD1 might be the D (5 bases). CDR3 length: 14 amino acids. V was shortened by 6 bases and J by 2 bases, with 14 bases between the two germline ends. For the CDR3, the DNA is TGTGCCAGCAGGGATTCAGGGTCGGCCTACGAGCAGTACTTC. It yields the protein CASRDSGSAYEQYF.

This clonotype was picked up many times. This sequence joins TRBV2 and TRBJ2-3, with 7 bases fitting TRBD2. Germline V gene sequence: CDR1 SNHLY, CDR2 FYNNEI. V shed 2 bases, J shed 1 base, and the junction held 9 bases outside the gene matches. The CDR3 spans 17 residues. The CDR3 loop is CASSERLAESGTDTQYF. As DNA, the CDR3 is TGTGCCAGCAGTGAAAGGCTAGCGGAGTCTGGCACAGATACGCAGTATTTT.

This chain links TRBV24-1 with TRBJ2-1, with D possibly being TRBD2 (6 bases). The last part of the DNA fits TRBJ2-7 better; the J call may be wrong. The V gene's germline CDR1 is KGHDR and CDR2 SFDVKD. The CDR3 loop spans 17 amino acids. CDR3 coding DNA: TGTGCCACCAGTGACCCTGTGGGACTGAGCTCCTACAATGAGCAGTACTTC. It translates to CATSDPVGLSSYNEQYF.

This clonotype showed up just a few times. The gene calls are TRBV15 and TRBJ2-3; 7 positions match TRBD2. Per germline, CDR1 LNHNV and CDR2 YYDKDF (reference sequence). Trimming at V came to 1 base and at J to 4 bases, leaving 8 bases not matched to a gene. The CDR3 consists of 16 residues. The CDR3 DNA follows: TGTGCCACCAGCAGAGTTTTAGGCGGGAGCTCAGATACGCAGTATTTT. It codes for CATSRVLGGSSDTQYF.

This clonotype was found many times. The V gene is TRBV12-3 or TRBV12-4, the J gene TRBJ2-1, with 11 nucleotides matching TRBD2. There are 15 residues in the CDR3. The V gene end was trimmed by 6 bases and the J gene end by 5 bases; junction bases not matched to a gene: 6. CDR3 amino acids: CASSETSGTNNEQFF. The CDR3 bases are TGTGCCAGCAGCGAGACTAGCGGGACTAACAATGAGCAGTTCTTC.

This clonotype has ten or more counts. V is TRBV20-1 and J is TRBJ2-7; TRBD2 matches 7 bases. This CDR3 has 15 residues. CDR1 is DFQATT and CDR2 is SNEGSKA in the germline V gene (reference sequence). J gave up 1 base and V 0 bases, and 6 bases lay outside the gene matches. This CDR3 reads CSARDGQRGSYEQYF. DNA for the CDR3: TGCAGTGCTAGAGACGGCCAGCGGGGATCCTACGAGCAGTACTTC.

This clonotype was seen at least ten times. This rearrangement joins TRBV3-1 to TRBJ2-2; D not resolved. V gave up 0 bases and J gave up 6 bases, with 8 bases separating them. The germline CDR1 and CDR2 sequences are LGHDT and YNNKEL (reference sequence). CDR3 size: 14 residues. CDR3 bases: TGTGCCAGCAGCCAAGATCGCATTCCCGGGGAGCTGTTTTTT. This encodes CASSQDRIPGELFF.

This clonotype was detected many times. The chain uses TRBV3-1 and TRBJ2-1, with D unclear. Germline CDR1 reads LGHDT; CDR2 reads YNNKEL (reference sequence). The CDR3 runs 14 residues. V was trimmed by 4 bases and J by 6 bases, leaving 13 bases between them. The CDR3: CASSPPNAVNEQFF. The CDR3 DNA is TGTGCCAGCAGCCCACCCAATGCGGTCAATGAGCAGTTCTTC.